One and the same sample provided the 28 T cell receptor beta chains below, sequenced in a study of T-cell reconstitution after alpha-beta-depleted transplantation in children. Molecular barcoding with unique molecular identifiers was used for the TCRbeta library. TCRdb re-called the PCR reads through MiXCR, storing one row per CDR3 protein. The repertoire includes some 600,000 distinct CDR3 sequences, approximately 17% of them detected once, and about 1.1% sits in the top ten. The specimen comprised PBMCs from the stem cell graft donor, sampled from the stem cell graft. These receptors originate from a human donor who donated a stem cell graft to a child with acute myeloid leukemia.

In its sample, this clonotype was seen many times. This rearrangement joins TRBV20-1 to TRBJ1-5; 7 bases fit TRBD1. Germline V gene sequence: CDR1 DFQATT, CDR2 SNEGSKA (reference sequence). V lost 3 bases and J lost 7; bases outside the gene matches: 3. CDR3 length: 12 residues. The CDR3 DNA follows: TGCAGTGCTAGCTCGACAGGGCAGCCCCAGCATTTT. Protein sequence: CSASSTGQPQHF.

The chain has TRBV12-3 or TRBV12-4 and TRBJ2-1, with 7 bases fitting TRBD1. There are 17 residues in the CDR3. V dropped 5 bases and J dropped 0; count of bases not matched to a gene: 10. CDR3 nucleotide sequence: TGTGCCAGCAGTCCCCCGACAGGGTGGGTCTCCTACAATGAGCAGTTCTTC. Translated: CASSPPTGWVSYNEQFF.

The rearrangement uses TRBV20-1 and TRBJ2-5, with 7 bases identical to TRBD1. There are 16 residues in the CDR3. Trimming at V came to 0 bases and at J to 3 bases, leaving 10 bases not matched to a gene. In germline, CDR1 is DFQATT, CDR2 SNEGSKA (reference sequence). This CDR3 is CSARDTFPQGKETQYF. As DNA, the CDR3 is TGCAGTGCTAGAGATACGTTCCCACAGGGGAAAGAGACCCAGTACTTC.

This clonotype was seen many times. This chain connects TRBV29-1 to TRBJ1-4, with D uncertain. The CDR3 totals 13 residues. V was cut by 1 base and J by 8 bases, with 11 bases left in between. Per the germline V gene, CDR1 is SQVTM and CDR2 is ANQGSEA. The CDR3 spells CSVEGTGKEKLFF. In DNA form, the CDR3 reads TGCAGCGTTGAAGGGACGGGGAAAGAAAAACTGTTTTTT.

This clonotype was counted only a few times. The chain has TRBV29-1 and TRBJ1-1, with D possibly matching TRBD1 (6 bases). The CDR3 consists of 13 residues. The germline gives CDR1 SQVTM, CDR2 ANQGSEA. DNA for the CDR3: TGCAGAGCGGGGGGCCTGGAGTACACTGAAGCTTTCTTT. Its translation: CRAGGLEYTEAFF.

The chain is built from TRBV24-1 and TRBJ2-3; TRBD1 matches 7 bases. Germline CDR1 reads KGHDR; CDR2 reads SFDVKD. The CDR3 spans 16 residues. V was pared by 4 bases and J by 5 bases, with 11 bases of the junction left unmatched. The chain's CDR3 is CATSDSTRGLEDTQYF. The DNA for the CDR3 is TGTGCCACCAGTGACTCAACAAGGGGGCTCGAAGATACGCAGTATTTT.

The CDR3 region is CATSDWGDQPQHF. In nucleotides, the CDR3 is TGTGCCACCAGTGATTGGGGGGATCAGCCCCAGCATTTT. V is TRBV24-1 and J is TRBJ1-5; D perhaps matches TRBD1 (5 bases). Germline CDR1 KGHDR, CDR2 SFDVKD. The germline V and J ends were trimmed by 2 bases and 5 bases, with 6 bases remaining between them. CDR3 length equals 13 residues.

The rearrangement links TRBV7-2 to TRBJ2-3; D perhaps matches TRBD1 (6 bases). There are 15 residues in the CDR3. The ends were cut back, 2 bases at V and 0 bases at J, with 9 bases in the middle. Germline lookup yields CDR1 SGHTA and CDR2 FQGNSA. This CDR3 reads CASSLWGPSTDTQYF. The DNA for the CDR3 is TGTGCCAGCAGCTTATGGGGGCCCAGCACAGATACGCAGTATTTT.

V and J are TRBV9 and TRBJ2-7, with D perhaps matching TRBD1 or TRBD2 (5 bases each). V lost 4 bases and J 6 bases, leaving 17 bases between the germline ends. The CDR3 has 14 residues. Germline V gene data show CDR1 as SGDLS and CDR2 as YYNGEE. CDR3 coding DNA: TGTGCCAGCAGCCCACAGGAGGTCTTGGGCGAGCAGTACTTC. As protein: CASSPQEVLGEQYF. The entire variable domain, with the rest obtained from reference TRBV9 and TRBJ2-7, is as follows: DSGVTQTPKHLITATGQRVTLRCSPRSGDLSVYWYQQSLDQGLQFLIQYYNGEERAKGNILERFSAQQFPDLHSELNLSSLELGDSALYFCASSPQEVLGEQYFGPGTRLTVT.

There are a few counts of this clonotype. CDR3 nucleotide sequence: TGTGCCAGCAGTTCATTACAGGGTAGTGGTTACGAGCAGTACTTC. Translating it yields CASSSLQGSGYEQYF. V is TRBV28 and J is TRBJ2-7, with D tentatively TRBD1 (6 bases). Germline CDR1 reads MDHEN; CDR2 reads SYDVKM. The CDR3 consists of 15 residues. Trimming removed 4 bases from V and 4 bases from J, with 17 bases in between.

As regards this clonotype: This clone may be a read error of a much larger clone one base away. V and J are TRBV12-3 or TRBV12-4 and TRBJ2-3, with 10 bases identical to TRBD1. This CDR3 spans 15 amino acids. CDR3 region: CAGSHRQGAGDTQYF. The CDR3 DNA reads TGTGCCGGCAGTCATCGACAGGGGGCGGGAGATACGCAGTATTTT.

The chain links TRBV11-2 to TRBJ2-1; D unclear. Trimming took off 3 bases at V and 1 base at J, with 19 bases between the two ends. The CDR3 contains 18 residues. Germline CDR1 SGHAT, CDR2 FQNNGV. Here the CDR3 reads CASSFHFDPRNSYNEQFF. CDR3 nucleotides: TGTGCCAGCAGCTTTCATTTTGATCCTCGCAATTCCTACAATGAGCAGTTCTTC.

Concerning this clonotype: A much bigger clone sits one base away, suggesting this may be a read error. The chain recombines TRBV20-1 with TRBJ2-5; TRBD2 aligns across 7 bases. The CDR3 is 17 residues long. CDR1 is DFQATT and CDR2 is SNEGSKA in the germline V gene (reference sequence). CDR3 coding DNA: TGCTGTGCTACCCCTAGCGGCCTTAGGTCGTACCAAGAGACCCAGTACTTC. Translation gives CCATPSGLRSYQETQYF.

The chain couples TRBV12-3 or TRBV12-4 to TRBJ1-5; D perhaps matches TRBD1 (6 bases). This CDR3 comprises 15 residues. The germline V and J ends were trimmed by 6 bases and 4 bases, with 16 bases remaining between them. CDR3 sequence: CASRFTGTPNQPQHF. The CDR3 coding sequence is TGTGCCAGCAGATTTACCGGGACACCTAATCAGCCCCAGCATTTT.

V gene TRBV10-3 combines with J gene TRBJ2-7, with TRBD1 matching 12 bases. There are 15 residues in the CDR3. The germline CDR1 and CDR2 sequences are ENHRY and SYGVKD. Unmatched junction bases numbered 2, after V lost 4 bases and J lost 1 base. The CDR3 region has the DNA TGTGCCATCAGTGTGGGACAGGGGGCGTCCTACGAGCAGTACGTC. Its translation: CAISVGQGASYEQYV.

This chain links TRBV4-2 with TRBJ1-5; 9 bases align to TRBD1. Trimming cost V 1 base and J 5 bases; bases outside gene matches: 3. There are 15 residues in the CDR3. Germline CDR1 and CDR2: LGHNA and YNFKEQ. The CDR3 coding sequence is TGTGCCAGCAGCCAAGGACAGGGGGGACATCAGCCCCAGCATTTT. Amino acid sequence: CASSQGQGGHQPQHF.

This rearrangement joins TRBV6-2 or TRBV6-3 to TRBJ2-2; 7 bases match TRBD2. Per germline, CDR1 MNHEY and CDR2 SVGEGT. CDR3 length equals 14 residues. V trimming: 7 bases; J trimming: 7 bases; junction bases outside the gene matches: 9. The CDR3: CASTPRAGYGELFF. CDR3 nucleotide sequence: TGTGCCAGCACCCCGAGAGCGGGGTACGGGGAGCTGTTTTTT.

This clonotype was seen more than once but under ten times. The rearrangement links TRBV10-1 to TRBJ2-3; 11 nucleotides align to TRBD2. There are 16 residues in the CDR3. The germline V gene has CDR1 WNHNN and CDR2 SYGVQD (reference sequence). J lost 4 bases, V lost 0 bases, and 3 bases had no gene match. CDR3 amino acids: CASSESLTSGADTQYF. CDR3 nucleotide sequence: TGCGCCAGCAGTGAGTCGTTGACTAGCGGGGCAGATACGCAGTATTTT.

This clonotype was observed many times. The rearrangement uses TRBV20-1 and TRBJ2-5; 8 nucleotides match TRBD2. CDR3 length equals 15 residues. Germline loops: CDR1 DFQATT, CDR2 SNEGSKA (reference sequence). V gave up 2 bases and J gave up 4 bases; unmatched junction bases: 9. The CDR3 protein is CSARIAGRFLETQYF. In DNA, the CDR3 is TGCAGTGCTAGAATAGCGGGGCGGTTTCTAGAGACCCAGTACTTC.

This clonotype has a handful of counts. V and J are TRBV28 and TRBJ1-1; D is unresolved. The CDR3 extends over 15 amino acids. The V gene's germline CDR1 is MDHEN and CDR2 SYDVKM. The ends were cut back, 3 bases at V and 3 bases at J, with 14 bases in the middle. The CDR3 spells CASSFDSEGDTEAFF. CDR3 DNA sequence: TGTGCCAGCAGTTTCGATTCGGAGGGTGACACTGAAGCTTTCTTT. Complete variable domain (other parts from reference TRBV28 and TRBJ1-1): DVKVTQSSRYLVKRTGEKVFLECVQDMDHENMFWYRQDPGLGLRLIYFSYDVKMKEKGDIPEGYSVSREKKERFSLILESASTNQTSMYLCASSFDSEGDTEAFFGQGTRLTVV.

This clonotype was found many times. V is TRBV12-3 or TRBV12-4 and J is TRBJ1-1; 10 positions agree with TRBD1. The CDR3 is 12 residues long. After removal of 1 base from V and 10 bases from J, the junction contained 0 bases not matched to a gene. The CDR3 loop reads CASSLGTGGAFF. In DNA, the CDR3 is TGTGCCAGCAGTTTAGGGACAGGGGGAGCTTTCTTT.

This clonotype was seen repeatedly, ten times or more. This chain's CDR3 is CATSRDLGTGGEQYV. CDR3 DNA: TGTGCCACCAGCAGAGACTTGGGGACAGGGGGCGAGCAGTACGTC. V is TRBV15 and J is TRBJ2-7, with 11 bases identical to TRBD1. Germline CDR1 reads LNHNV; CDR2 reads YYDKDF (reference sequence). The length of the CDR3 is 15 residues. Losses at the gene ends were 0 bases for V and 6 bases for J; bases not matched to a gene: 4.

This clonotype was seen a handful of times. The rearrangement links TRBV6-1 to TRBJ2-2; TRBD1 might be the D (5 bases). The CDR3 has 15 residues. V was clipped by 7 bases and J by 0 bases, with 12 bases between them. CDR1 is MNHNS and CDR2 is SASEGT in the germline V gene. CDR3 amino acids: CASNSRTSNTGELFF. The CDR3 coding sequence is TGTGCCAGCAACAGTCGGACATCGAACACCGGGGAGCTGTTTTTT.

Ten or more counts support this clonotype. The J gene is TRBJ2-7, the V gene TRBV20-1; D might be TRBD1 (5 bases). Looked up from germline, CDR1 is DFQATT and CDR2 is SNEGSKA (reference sequence). The CDR3 covers 15 residues. The V end was cut by 6 bases, the J end by 0 bases, with 18 bases between. The CDR3 is CSAPIRTKSSYEQYF. The CDR3 DNA follows: TGCAGTGCCCCCATACGGACAAAATCCTCCTACGAGCAGTACTTC.

There are many counts of this clonotype. V and J are TRBV5-5 and TRBJ2-4; D tentatively fits TRBD1 or TRBD2 (7 bases each). Looked up from germline, CDR1 is SGHKS and CDR2 is YYEKEE (reference sequence). The CDR3 sequence is 15 residues long. V dropped 4 bases and J dropped 1 base, with 12 bases sitting between them. CDR3 nucleotides: TGTGCCAGCAGCCTCAGGGGGGGGGCCAAAAACATTCAGTACTTC. Its protein is CASSLRGGAKNIQYF. The full variable domain, completed using reference TRBV5-5 and TRBJ2-4, is DAGVTQSPTHLIKTRGQQVTLRCSPISGHKSVSWYQQVLGQGPQFIFQYYEKEERGRGNFPDRFSARQFPNYSSELNVNALLLGDSALYLCASSLRGGAKNIQYFGAGTRLSVL.

Worth noting for this clonotype: One junction end disagrees with the germline gene, perhaps due to a read error. The gene calls are TRBV5-6 and TRBJ2-2; tentatively, D is TRBD1 (6 bases). CDR1 SGHDT and CDR2 YYEEEE come from the germline V gene. This CDR3 spans 18 amino acids. The CDR3 is CASSSTASGATKTGELFF. CDR3 nucleotides: TGTGCCAGCAGCTCAACCGCGTCAGGGGCGACGAAGACCGGGGAGCTGTTTTTT.

This chain uses TRBV5-1 with TRBJ1-1; a weak D match, TRBD1 (6 bases). Germline V gene data show CDR1 as SGHRS and CDR2 as YFSETQ. This CDR3 comprises 16 residues. V dropped 0 bases and J dropped 4 bases, with 16 bases sitting between them. The CDR3 nucleotides are TGCGCCAGCAGCTTGGTTGGGGGCTTCGAAGGCACTGAAGCTTTCTTT. It translates to CASSLVGGFEGTEAFF.

This clonotype was found many times. A junction boundary mismatches the germline segment, possibly from a read error. The J gene is TRBJ1-1, the V gene TRBV5-1, with 8 bases that match TRBD1. CDR3 size: 14 residues. The germline V gene encodes CDR1 SGHRS and CDR2 YFSETQ. This CDR3 is CASSLTGENTEAFF. In DNA form, the CDR3 reads TGTGCCAGCAGCTTGACAGGGGAGAACACTGAAGCTTTCTTT.